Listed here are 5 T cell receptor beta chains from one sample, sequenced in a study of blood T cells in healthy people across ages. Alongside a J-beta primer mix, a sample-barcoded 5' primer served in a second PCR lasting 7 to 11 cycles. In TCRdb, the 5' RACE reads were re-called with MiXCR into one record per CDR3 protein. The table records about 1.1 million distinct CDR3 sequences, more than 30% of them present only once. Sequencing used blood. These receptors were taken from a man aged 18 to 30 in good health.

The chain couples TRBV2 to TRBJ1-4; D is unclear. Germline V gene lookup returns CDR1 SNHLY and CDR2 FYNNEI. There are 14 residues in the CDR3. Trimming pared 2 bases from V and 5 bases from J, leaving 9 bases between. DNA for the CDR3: TGTGCCAGCAGTGAATACAGAAGCAATGAAAAACTGTTTTTT. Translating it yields CASSEYRSNEKLFF.

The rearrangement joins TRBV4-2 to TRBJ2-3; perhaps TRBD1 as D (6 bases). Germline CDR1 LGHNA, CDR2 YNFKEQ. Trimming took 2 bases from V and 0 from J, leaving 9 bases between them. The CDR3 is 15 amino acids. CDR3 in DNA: TGTGCCAGCAGCCAACGGACAGATAGCACAGATACGCAGTATTTT. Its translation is CASSQRTDSTDTQYF.

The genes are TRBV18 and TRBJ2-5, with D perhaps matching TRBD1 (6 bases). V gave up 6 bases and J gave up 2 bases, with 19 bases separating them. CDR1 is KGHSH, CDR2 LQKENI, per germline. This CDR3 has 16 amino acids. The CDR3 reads CASSKTTGPYQETQYF. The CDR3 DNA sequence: TGTGCCAGCTCCAAGACAACAGGGCCCTATCAAGAGACCCAGTACTTC.

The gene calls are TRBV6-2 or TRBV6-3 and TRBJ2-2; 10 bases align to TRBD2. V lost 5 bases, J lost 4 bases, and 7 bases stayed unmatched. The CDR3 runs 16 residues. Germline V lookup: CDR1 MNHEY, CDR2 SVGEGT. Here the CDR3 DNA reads TGTGCCAGCAGTCCAGGGACTAGCGCGGGCACCGGGGAGCTGTTTTTT. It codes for CASSPGTSAGTGELFF.

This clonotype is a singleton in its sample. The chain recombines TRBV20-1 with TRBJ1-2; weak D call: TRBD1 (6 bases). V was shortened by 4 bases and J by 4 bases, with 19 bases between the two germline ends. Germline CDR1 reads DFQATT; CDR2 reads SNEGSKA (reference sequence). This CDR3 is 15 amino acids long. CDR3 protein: CSATLLEGGVYGYTF. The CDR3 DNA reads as TGCAGTGCTACCCTACTTGAGGGGGGGGTCTATGGCTACACCTTC.